A single T cell receptor (beta chain) is shown here with its context. Its antigen is not identified. This sample stems from a study of cytomegalovirus exposure and HLA in healthy donors. Study-level points and caveats: The study had only CMV serostatus as immune exposure information. In an earlier analysis, about 87% or about 30%: the productive usage of most TCR beta V segments.

Use of 60 Vbeta and 13 Jbeta primers characterized the PCR. The data were produced by immunoSEQ multiplex PCR, yet TCRdb's version contains in-frame clones alone and is incomplete. The table lists about 170,000 clones, about 85% of them singletons. Donors were nominally healthy when sampled, though unrecorded immune exposures were likely. The clonotype was recovered from a man aged 25-45 years in good health and CMV-seropositive. The sample taken for sequencing was PBMCs.

For the CDR3, the DNA is TGCGCCAGCAGCCGCCGGGACAGGGGTTTCGACGAGCAGTACTTC. Translating it yields CASSRRDRGFDEQYF. This chain connects TRBV4-3 to TRBJ2-7; 10 bases are shared with TRBD1. The CDR3 extends over 15 amino acids. The germline V gene encodes CDR1 LGHNA and CDR2 YSLEER. The junction had 8 bases not matched to a gene; V was cut back by 4 bases and J by 5 bases.